Listed here are 28 T cell receptor beta chains from one sample, sequenced in a study of cytomegalovirus exposure and HLA in healthy donors. The PCR ran on 60 Vbeta and 13 Jbeta primers. Sequenced by immunoSEQ multiplex PCR; TCRdb stores in-frame clones only, minus some. The repertoire includes 95,000 to 150,000 clones, more than 65% of them detected once, and 1.8% sits in the top ten. The specimen was PBMCs. These receptors came from a man aged 18 to 29 in good health and CMV-seronegative.

The rearrangement uses TRBV27 and TRBJ1-2; D gene uncertain. From germline, CDR1 is MNHEY and CDR2 SMNVEV (reference sequence). Deletions cut 6 bases from V and 4 bases from J, with 18 bases between. CDR3 length: 15 residues. This chain's CDR3 is CASSSTGGGSYGYTF. CDR3 in DNA: TGTGCCAGCAGCTCGACGGGTGGAGGGTCCTATGGCTACACCTTC.

The V gene is TRBV20-1, the J gene TRBJ2-5; D remains unclear. The germline gives CDR1 DFQATT, CDR2 SNEGSKA (reference sequence). Trimming removed 0 bases from V and 5 bases from J, with 4 bases in between. The CDR3 runs to 11 residues. CDR3 amino acids: CSARDRETQYF. For the CDR3, the DNA is TGCAGTGCTAGAGATCGGGAGACCCAGTACTTC.

The genes are TRBV7-8 and TRBJ1-5; D possibly corresponds to TRBD1 (6 bases). V shed 5 bases and J shed 5 bases, with 13 bases lying between them. CDR1 SGHVS and CDR2 FQNEAQ come from the germline V gene. This CDR3 has 14 residues. This CDR3 is CASSPIQGHQPQHF. The CDR3 DNA reads as TGTGCCAGCAGCCCAATACAGGGCCATCAGCCCCAGCATTTT. The variable domain in full, completed from reference TRBV7-8 and TRBJ1-5, reads GAGVSQSPRYKVAKRGQDVALRCDPISGHVSLFWYQQALGQGPEFLTYFQNEAQLDKSGLPSDRFFAERPEGSVSTLKIQRTQQEDSAVYLCASSPIQGHQPQHFGDGTRLSIL.

V usage is TRBV4-1 and J usage is TRBJ1-2; perhaps TRBD1 as D (6 bases). The ends were cut back, 4 bases at V and 7 bases at J, with 7 bases in the middle. In germline, CDR1 is MGHRA, CDR2 YSYEKL. This CDR3 is built from 11 residues. The chain's CDR3 is CASSRGGGYTF. The CDR3 coding sequence is TGCGCCAGCAGCCGAGGGGGTGGCTACACCTTC.

The genes are TRBV5-1 and TRBJ2-1; 14 nucleotides align to TRBD2. The CDR3 covers 17 residues. V lost 2 bases to trimming and J lost 4 bases; unmatched junction nucleotides: 5. Germline V gene sequence: CDR1 SGHRS, CDR2 YFSETQ. CDR3 sequence reads: CASSFGLAGGKYNEQFF. The CDR3 DNA follows: TGCGCCAGCAGCTTCGGACTAGCGGGGGGTAAATACAATGAGCAGTTCTTC.

This sequence joins TRBV18 and TRBJ2-7; 7 bases map to TRBD1. After removal of 3 bases from V and 3 bases from J, the junction contained 8 bases not matched to a gene. CDR3 size: 15 residues. CDR1 is KGHSH and CDR2 is LQKENI in the germline V gene. The CDR3 reads CASSPQAGTDYEQYF. The DNA for the CDR3 is TGTGCCAGCTCACCGCAGGCCGGGACAGACTACGAGCAGTACTTC.

V usage is TRBV5-1 and J usage is TRBJ2-3; 7 bases are shared with TRBD2. Germline loops: CDR1 SGHRS, CDR2 YFSETQ. V gave up 0 bases and J gave up 1 base; unmatched junction bases: 2. The CDR3 length is 15 residues. CDR3 residues: CASSLASGRTDTQYF. In nucleotides, the CDR3 is TGCGCCAGCAGCTTGGCTAGCGGACGCACAGATACGCAGTATTTT. The full variable domain, completed using reference TRBV5-1 and TRBJ2-3, is KAGVTQTPRYLIKTRGQQVTLSCSPISGHRSVSWYQQTPGQGLQFLFEYFSETQRNKGNFPGRFSGRQFSNSRSEMNVSTLELGDSALYLCASSLASGRTDTQYFGPGTRLTVL.

This clone was picked up a small number of times. V is TRBV14 and J is TRBJ2-1, with 12 nucleotides matching TRBD2. CDR3 size: 15 residues. Per germline, CDR1 SGHDN and CDR2 FVKESK. V was clipped by 4 bases and J by 5 bases; unmatched bases: 3. CDR3 sequence reads: CASSPSGGAHNEQFF. Here the CDR3 DNA reads TGTGCCAGCAGCCCTAGCGGGGGGGCACACAATGAGCAGTTCTTC.

The chain recombines TRBV5-5 with TRBJ2-2; 8 bases align to TRBD1. The V gene's germline CDR1 is SGHKS and CDR2 YYEKEE (reference sequence). V shed 1 base, J shed 4 bases, and the junction held 9 bases outside the gene matches. The CDR3 spans 17 residues. Here the CDR3 reads CASSLRVDRAGTGELFF. In nucleotides, the CDR3 is TGTGCCAGCAGCTTGAGGGTGGACAGGGCCGGCACCGGGGAGCTGTTTTTT.

The sample holds one count of this clone. V and J are TRBV9 and TRBJ2-3, with TRBD2 matching over 7 bases. CDR1 and CDR2 (germline): SGDLS, YYNGEE. CDR3 length: 15 residues. Trimming at V came to 4 bases and at J to 6 bases, leaving 11 bases not matched to a gene. The CDR3, as DNA: TGTGCCAGCAGCCGCACGGGGGGAGGCGGGGATACGCAGTATTTT. Translating gives CASSRTGGGGDTQYF. Full variable domain (rest looked up from reference TRBV9 and TRBJ2-3): DSGVTQTPKHLITATGQRVTLRCSPRSGDLSVYWYQQSLDQGLQFLIQYYNGEERAKGNILERFSAQQFPDLHSELNLSSLELGDSALYFCASSRTGGGGDTQYFGPGTRLTVL.

The chain couples TRBV4-3 to TRBJ1-1, with D possibly matching TRBD1 (5 bases). The CDR3 is 16 residues long. Germline values: CDR1 LGHNA, CDR2 YSLEER. V lost 0 bases and J 1 base, leaving 12 bases between the germline ends. In DNA, the CDR3 is TGCGCCAGCAGCCAAGACCTCGTGGGGCGGAACACTGAAGCTTTCTTT. Translating it yields CASSQDLVGRNTEAFF.

The V gene is TRBV5-4, the J gene TRBJ2-2; a weak D match, TRBD2 (5 bases). V was clipped by 3 bases and J by 8 bases, with 14 bases between them. The CDR3 runs to 14 residues. Germline loops: CDR1 SGHNT, CDR2 YYREEE (reference sequence). The CDR3 loop is CASSSGVEPGELFF. CDR3 bases: TGTGCCAGCAGCTCCGGGGTCGAACCGGGGGAGCTGTTTTTT.

In its sample, this clone was seen a few times. The CDR3 protein is CASSAYRVDPYGYTF. In DNA form, the CDR3 reads TGTGCCAGCTCAGCCTACAGGGTGGACCCCTATGGCTACACCTTC. The rearrangement links TRBV18 to TRBJ1-2, with D perhaps TRBD1 (6 bases). The length of the CDR3 is 15 residues. V dropped 5 bases and J dropped 4 bases, with 17 bases sitting between them. Germline lookup yields CDR1 KGHSH and CDR2 LQKENI.

This sequence joins TRBV19 and TRBJ1-5; the match to TRBD1 covers 8 bases. The CDR3 spans 16 residues. Germline lookup yields CDR1 LNHDA and CDR2 SQIVND (reference sequence). V gave up 5 bases and J gave up 2 bases; unmatched junction bases: 8. CDR3 amino acids: CASSGLDRVGNQPQHF. CDR3 coding DNA: TGTGCCAGTAGTGGCTTGGACAGGGTTGGCAATCAGCCCCAGCATTTT.

The chain combines TRBV19 with TRBJ1-2, with 8 bases identical to TRBD1. The CDR3 length is 17 residues. With V trimmed by 3 bases and J by 3 bases, 12 bases remained unmatched. CDR1 is LNHDA, CDR2 SQIVND, per germline (reference sequence). CDR3 sequence reads: CASSIDRGWTVHYGYTF. The CDR3 DNA follows: TGTGCCAGTAGTATTGACAGGGGATGGACCGTGCACTATGGCTACACCTTC.

This clone was seen only once. This chain uses TRBV19 with TRBJ2-2; a possible D gene is TRBD1 (6 bases). V shed 1 base and J shed 6 bases, with 12 bases lying between them. Germline assignment: CDR1 LNHDA and CDR2 SQIVND (reference sequence). The CDR3 contains 15 residues. The CDR3 nucleotides are TGTGCCAGTAGTATAGTTGGGGGCGGACCCGGGGAGCTGTTTTTT. Protein product: CASSIVGGGPGELFF. The full variable domain, completed using reference TRBV19 and TRBJ2-2, is DGGITQSPKYLFRKEGQNVTLSCEQNLNHDAMYWYRQDPGQGLRLIYYSQIVNDFQKGDIAEGYSVSREKKESFPLTVTSAQKNPTAFYLCASSIVGGGPGELFFGEGSRLTVL.

About this clone: The same CDR3 also results from other DNA sequences found in this sample. The rearrangement joins TRBV9 to TRBJ1-1; 7 bases fit TRBD1. V lost 3 bases to trimming and J lost 2 bases; unmatched junction nucleotides: 1. The germline gives CDR1 SGDLS, CDR2 YYNGEE. The CDR3 totals 13 residues. The CDR3 coding sequence is TGTGCCAGCAGCGGAGGGGGCAACACTGAAGCTTTCTTT. This gives the protein CASSGGGNTEAFF.

The table lists this clone with a count of one. The V and J genes are TRBV6-5 and TRBJ1-1; TRBD1 might be the D (5 bases). Germline lookup yields CDR1 MNHEY and CDR2 SVGAGI. The CDR3 runs to 12 residues. V lost 5 bases and J 4 bases, leaving 8 bases between the germline ends. CDR3 sequence reads: CASSPQGTEAFF. The CDR3 nucleotides read TGTGCCAGCAGTCCCCAGGGCACTGAAGCTTTCTTT.

The chain combines TRBV5-6 with TRBJ2-7; D possibly corresponds to TRBD2 (6 bases). CDR1 is SGHDT, CDR2 YYEEEE, per germline. The CDR3 is made up of 15 amino acids. With 0 bases removed from V and 0 bases from J, the gap between germline ends came to 10 bases. The CDR3 loop is CASSLERGLSYEQYF. CDR3 in DNA: TGTGCCAGCAGCTTGGAAAGGGGACTCTCCTACGAGCAGTACTTC.

The chain links TRBV15 to TRBJ2-5; 10 nucleotides align to TRBD1. Germline CDR1 reads LNHNV; CDR2 reads YYDKDF (reference sequence). This CDR3 has 14 amino acids. V was pared by 3 bases and J by 3 bases, with 1 base of the junction left unmatched. CDR3 bases: TGTGCCACCAGCAGGGACAGGGGGGAAGAGACCCAGTACTTC. Translation: CATSRDRGEETQYF.

DNA for the CDR3: TGTGCCAGCAGCGGCAGGGACAGATCAACTAATGAAAAACTGTTTTTT. Encoded protein: CASSGRDRSTNEKLFF. The chain employs TRBV7-2 and TRBJ1-4, with 7 bases matching TRBD1. The V and J ends lost 5 bases and 0 bases, in that order; junction bases with no gene match: 6. This CDR3 comprises 16 residues. Germline V gene sequence: CDR1 SGHTA, CDR2 FQGNSA.

The chain couples TRBV29-1 to TRBJ2-1; D is possibly TRBD1 (5 bases). This CDR3 region has 14 residues. From germline, CDR1 is SQVTM and CDR2 ANQGSEA. V was shortened by 4 bases and J by 5 bases, with 15 bases between the two germline ends. The CDR3 nucleotides are TGCAGCGTTGTAGCAGGGTTTTGGGACAATGAGCAGTTCTTC. Amino acid sequence: CSVVAGFWDNEQFF.

This chain connects TRBV7-2 to TRBJ2-7; 7 bases are shared with TRBD1. J lost 4 bases, V lost 6 bases, and 21 bases had no gene match. The length of the CDR3 is 18 residues. CDR1 and CDR2 (germline): SGHTA, FQGNSA. The CDR3, as DNA: TGTGCCAGCAGTTACACTCGGGACAGACTCGACGAGGCGTACGAGCAGTACTTC. This encodes CASSYTRDRLDEAYEQYF.

V gene TRBV6-1 combines with J gene TRBJ2-7; 9 bases agree with TRBD1. The CDR3 runs 15 residues. V lost 5 bases and J lost 9; bases outside the gene matches: 14. Germline assignment: CDR1 MNHNS and CDR2 SASEGT. The CDR3 DNA sequence: TGTGCCAGCAGTCCGGTGGACAGGGGAAGTCGACGGCAGTACTTC. Its translation is CASSPVDRGSRRQYF.

The CDR3: CASSIAQRGISGYTF. CDR3 sequence (DNA): TGTGCCAGTAGTATCGCCCAGCGGGGAATCTCTGGCTACACCTTC. V is TRBV19 and J is TRBJ1-2; no definite D call. V lost 3 bases, J lost 7 bases, and 18 bases lay in between. The CDR3 length is 15 residues. CDR1 and CDR2 from the germline V gene are LNHDA and SQIVND (reference sequence).

This chain links TRBV5-6 with TRBJ2-7; D is possibly TRBD1 (5 bases). The CDR3 loop spans 14 amino acids. From germline, CDR1 is SGHDT and CDR2 YYEEEE. V was pared by 2 bases and J by 5 bases, with 14 bases between. The DNA of the CDR3 is TGTGCCAGCAGCTTCCGATCAGGGCGGCACGAGCAGTACTTC. As protein: CASSFRSGRHEQYF.

J is TRBJ2-7 and V is TRBV5-6; 12 positions match TRBD2. The CDR3 is 17 amino acids. With 0 bases clipped from V and 7 bases from J, the junction kept 11 bases outside the gene matches. Germline assignment: CDR1 SGHDT and CDR2 YYEEEE. The CDR3: CASSLGLAGVKQREQYF. CDR3 in DNA: TGTGCCAGCAGCTTGGGACTAGCGGGGGTGAAACAGAGGGAGCAGTACTTC. Full variable domain (outside the CDR3, taken from reference TRBV5-6 and TRBJ2-7): DAGVTQSPTHLIKTRGQQVTLRCSPKSGHDTVSWYQQALGQGPQFIFQYYEEEERQRGNFPDRFSGHQFPNYSSELNVNALLLGDSALYLCASSLGLAGVKQREQYFGPGTRLTVT.

This chain uses TRBV7-2 with TRBJ2-4; perhaps TRBD2 as D (6 bases). The CDR3 loop spans 18 amino acids. V shed 3 bases and J shed 0 bases, with 18 bases lying between them. Germline values: CDR1 SGHTA, CDR2 FQGNSA. The CDR3, as DNA: TGTGCCAGCAGCTTTCCTCGGGGCGGGGTTGGAGCCAAAAACATTCAGTACTTC. Protein product: CASSFPRGGVGAKNIQYF.